This T cell receptor (beta chain) is from a study of Tregs in tolerant kidney transplant recipients (dated 2019 in TCRdb). Regarding the research as a whole: Related donors were used in the transplants with nonmyeloablative bone marrow transplantation, and mixed chimerism was transient in the human trials. The study used TCRbeta sequencing to identify donor-specific regulatory T cells before combined kidney and bone marrow transplantation, then tracked those cells after transplant.

Remarks on this clone: The antigen it binds to is not known. No quality values exist for individual bases; no much larger clone is one base distant. Different DNA sequences within this sample yield the same CDR3.

The time point label for this specimen denotes: blood sample drawn before combined kidney and bone marrow transplant. Thawed PBMCs were FACS-sorted into unstimulated Tregs (CD4+CD25+CD127-), CD4+ non-Tregs (CD4+CD25-), CD4 cells and CD8 cells. The patients were several recipients of combined kidney and bone marrow transplants from the ITN036ST trial, and samples were available only from these trial subjects. Healthy control blood was processed by Ficoll density gradient to PBMCs and cryopreserved; patient PBMCs were collected before and after transplant. General study outcomes and caveats: Although technical replication error seemed to be minimal, the question of biological reproducibility was not addressed directly. Expanding Tregs with activated donor B cells appeared to identify the most biologically relevant and donor-specific TCRbeta repertoire. Donor-specific Treg expansion exceeded global Treg expansion in tolerant patients, suggesting antigen-driven rather than nonspecific expansion. For some patients the PCR primers changed over time, which made it impossible to compare the samples from those patients at the nucleotide level. The study was constrained by small patient numbers, and validation of the findings is required in larger populations and under other immunosuppression protocols.

Genomic DNA was extracted from sorted cells with the QIAGEN DNeasy Blood and Tissue Kit for TCRbeta CDR3 sequencing. Through immunoSEQ, high-throughput TCRbeta CDR3 sequencing was done commercially, including PCR amplification with internal controls and bias correction. For the original study's pipeline: Unique productive TCRbeta sequences were defined by CDR3 nucleotide sequence where primers matched, otherwise by CDR3 amino acid sequence with Vbeta and Jbeta genes. To correct sorting error, sequences shared between sorted populations at a frequency ratio of 2:1 or less were removed; the rest were assigned to the higher population. A sequence counted as donor-reactive if, in CFSE-low cells, the sequence had a frequency of at least 0.01% and was expanded at least 5-fold compared with unstimulated cells. Repertoire divergence was quantified by Jensen-Shannon divergence calculated from the top 100 TCRbeta sequences ranked by frequency. When a sample had multiple sequencing runs, each run was corrected for sorting error separately and the runs were then pooled. In its TCRdb copy, this immuneACCESS table keeps in-frame sequences only and misses some clones. Where compared with another copy, unresolved V genes explain less than half of these, and the others have no known cause. The DNA gave D and trimming, while V, J and clone size come from that table. This sample lists some 66,000 clones; about nine tenths were detected once. Of the sample, approximately 11% is held by the ten largest clones.

The specimen comprised CD8+ T cells from blood, sampled before the transplant. The TCR was taken from a human donor who received a combined kidney and bone marrow transplant.

CDR3 protein: CASSYLTGAFDSPLHF. The DNA sequence is TGTGCCAGCAGTTACCTGACAGGGGCATTTGATTCACCCCTCCACTTT. Recombination linked TRBV6-6 to TRBJ1-6, and 8 junctional nucleotides match TRBD1. Including cysteine and phenylalanine, the CDR3 has 16 amino acids. The CDR3 DNA has 48 bases and is translated from base 1. V has 2 bases trimmed and J has 8 bases trimmed; junction bases matching no gene number 8. Per the germline V gene (reference sequence), MNHNY is the CDR1 and SVGAGI is the CDR2.